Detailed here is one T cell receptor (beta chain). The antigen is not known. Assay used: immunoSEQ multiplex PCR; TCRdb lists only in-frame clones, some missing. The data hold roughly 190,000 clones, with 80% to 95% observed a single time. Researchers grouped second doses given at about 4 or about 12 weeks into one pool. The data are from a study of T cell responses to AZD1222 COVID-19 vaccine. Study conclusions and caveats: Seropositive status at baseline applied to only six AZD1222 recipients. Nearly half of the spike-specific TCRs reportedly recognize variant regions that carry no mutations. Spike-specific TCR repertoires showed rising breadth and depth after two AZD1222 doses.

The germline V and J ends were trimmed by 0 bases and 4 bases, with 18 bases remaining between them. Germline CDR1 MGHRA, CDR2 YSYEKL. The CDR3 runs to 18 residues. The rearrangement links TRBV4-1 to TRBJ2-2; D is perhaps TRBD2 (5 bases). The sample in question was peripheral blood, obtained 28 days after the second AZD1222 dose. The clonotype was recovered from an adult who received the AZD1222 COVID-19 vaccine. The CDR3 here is CASSQEGVGEHGTGELFF. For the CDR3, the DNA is TGCGCCAGCAGCCAAGAGGGAGTCGGGGAACATGGCACCGGGGAGCTGTTTTTT.